The TCR beta chain described here comes from a study of T cells after yellow fever vaccination. Study results and caveats: The study re-detected most primary-vaccination clones after the booster (about 96% CD4, approximately 88% CD8). Of the clonotypes, a small share occurred in both CD4 and CD8 compartments.

TCR cDNA, made by 5'RACE template switching, carried an added universal primer site and UMIs. TCRdb re-analysed the 5' RACE reads in MiXCR, keeping a single row per CDR3 protein. The sample contains hundreds of thousands of distinct CDR3 sequences, 10% to 15% of which appear only once. This clonotype occurred many times. Antigen: not known. V gave up 8 bases and J gave up 2 bases; unmatched junction bases: 17. The CDR3 is 17 amino acids. The germline gives CDR1 MNHEY, CDR2 SVGEGT. Sample: PBMCs, taken on the day of the yellow fever booster vaccination. The TCR originated in a man younger than 45 who received the YFV17D yellow fever vaccine. This sequence joins TRBV6-2 or TRBV6-3 and TRBJ2-5; TRBD2 matches at 7 bases. The CDR3 DNA reads TGTGCCAGCGGGGGACGATCGATTGGTAGCGGGCAAGAGACCCAGTACTTC. This gives the protein CASGGRSIGSGQETQYF.